This entry features one T cell receptor beta chain sequence. Its antigen is currently unknown. Trimming removed 3 bases from V and 3 bases from J, with 18 bases in between. Germline values: CDR1 SGHNT, CDR2 YYREEE (reference sequence). There are 16 residues in the CDR3. This entry is derived from a study of graft-versus-host responses after intestinal transplantation. For the study at large: All recipients were transplanted with multivisceral, liver-intestinal, or isolated intestinal grafts.

Generated by immunoSEQ multiplex PCR, the TCRdb table keeps only in-frame clones and is missing some. The table shows roughly 99,000 clones, with around 93% occurring only once. Here the sequenced sample was unstimulated CD8+ T cells sorted from spleen or lymph node cells, taken before transplant. This chain uses TRBV5-4 with TRBJ1-2; D is undetermined. The TCR comes from a human donor who was the organ donor for an intestinal transplant. The CDR3 is CASSSLSGFLDYGYTF. The CDR3 DNA reads TGTGCCAGCAGCTCCTTGTCGGGGTTTCTAGACTATGGCTACACCTTC.